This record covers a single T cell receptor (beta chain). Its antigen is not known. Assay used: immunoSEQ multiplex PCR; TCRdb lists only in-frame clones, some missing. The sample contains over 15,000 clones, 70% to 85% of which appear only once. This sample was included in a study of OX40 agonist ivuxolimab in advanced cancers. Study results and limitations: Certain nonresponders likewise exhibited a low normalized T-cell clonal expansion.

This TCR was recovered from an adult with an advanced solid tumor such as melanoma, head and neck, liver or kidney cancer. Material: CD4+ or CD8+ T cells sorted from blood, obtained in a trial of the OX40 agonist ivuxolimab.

Here the CDR3 DNA reads TGTGCCAGCACCTCTTACCGGGGGCTCCATGAAAAACTGTTTTTT. This sequence encodes CASTSYRGLHEKLFF. The V call is TRBV28, the J call TRBJ1-4; TRBD1 might be the D (6 bases). Germline V gene lookup returns CDR1 MDHEN and CDR2 SYDVKM. Trimming stripped 7 bases from V and 6 bases from J, with 18 bases between. The CDR3 is made up of 15 amino acids.